A single TCR beta chain is shown here with its context. This entry belongs to a study of blood T cell repertoires in COVID-19. Study summary: Researchers got acute and convalescent COVID-19 samples from the United States, Italy and Spain. Sources were T cells, B-cell-depleted T cells, or PBMCs; the material itself was cDNA or gDNA.

How the authors handled the data: Reference gene primer amplification gave estimated nucleated cell counts. Sequencing was performed with immunoSEQ multiplex PCR; in TCRdb, only in-frame clones are kept and a portion is missing. The DNA was the basis for D and trimming; V, J and clone size are from that table. The sample has approximately 63,000 clones; about 76% are singletons. CDR1 and CDR2 (germline): MNHEY, SVGAGI. The CDR3 covers 14 residues. With 5 bases removed from V and 3 bases from J, the gap between germline ends came to 10 bases. The chain has TRBV6-5 and TRBJ2-2, with a weak D call TRBD2 (6 bases). The sample consisted of peripheral blood. The receptor was isolated from an elderly woman with acute or convalescent COVID-19. The CDR3 reads CASSIRGYTGELFF. The CDR3 DNA follows: TGTGCCAGCAGTATCCGGGGGTACACCGGGGAGCTGTTTTTT.